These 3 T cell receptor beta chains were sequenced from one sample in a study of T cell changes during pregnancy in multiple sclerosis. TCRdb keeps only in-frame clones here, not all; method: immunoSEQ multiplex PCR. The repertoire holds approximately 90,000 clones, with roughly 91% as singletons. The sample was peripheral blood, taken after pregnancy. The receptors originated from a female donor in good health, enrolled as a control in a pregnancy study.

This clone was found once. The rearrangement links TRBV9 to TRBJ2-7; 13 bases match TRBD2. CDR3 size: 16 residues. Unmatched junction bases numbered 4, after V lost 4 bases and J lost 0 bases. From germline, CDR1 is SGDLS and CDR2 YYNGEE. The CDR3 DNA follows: TGTGCCAGCAGCTTGGGACTAGCGGGAAGCTCCTACGAGCAGTACTTC. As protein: CASSLGLAGSSYEQYF.

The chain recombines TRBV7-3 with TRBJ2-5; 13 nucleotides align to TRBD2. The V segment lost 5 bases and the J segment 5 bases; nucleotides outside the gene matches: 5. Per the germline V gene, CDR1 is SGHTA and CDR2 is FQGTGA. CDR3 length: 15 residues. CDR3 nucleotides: TGTGCCAGCAGCCCGGGGACTAGCGGGACGGAGACCCAGTACTTC. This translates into CASSPGTSGTETQYF.

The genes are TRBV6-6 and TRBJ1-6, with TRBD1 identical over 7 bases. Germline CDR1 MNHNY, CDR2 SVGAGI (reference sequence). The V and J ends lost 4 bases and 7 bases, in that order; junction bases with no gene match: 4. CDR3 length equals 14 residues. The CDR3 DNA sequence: TGTGCCAGCAGTTTGGGACAGATGAATTCACCCCTCCACTTT. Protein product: CASSLGQMNSPLHF.